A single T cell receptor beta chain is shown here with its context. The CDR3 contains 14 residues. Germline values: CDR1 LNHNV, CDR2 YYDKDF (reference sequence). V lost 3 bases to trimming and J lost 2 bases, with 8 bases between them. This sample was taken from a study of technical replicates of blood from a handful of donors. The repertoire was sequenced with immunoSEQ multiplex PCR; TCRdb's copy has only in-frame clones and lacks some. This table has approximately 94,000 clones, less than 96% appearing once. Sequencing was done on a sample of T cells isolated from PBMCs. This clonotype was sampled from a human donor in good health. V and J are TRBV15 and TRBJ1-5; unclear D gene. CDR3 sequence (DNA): TGTGCCACCAGCAGGGGCCGAGGCAATCAGCCCCAGCATTTT. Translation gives CATSRGRGNQPQHF.